A single sample gave rise to the 27 T cell receptor beta chains below, sequenced in a study of T-cell reconstitution after alpha-beta-depleted transplantation in children. Unique molecular identifiers were used in preparing the TCRbeta library. TCRdb reanalysed the PCR reads using MiXCR and keeps one entry per CDR3 protein. The sample gives some 290,000 distinct CDR3 sequences, around 25% of which show up once; approximately 11% is in the top ten. The sample consisted of PBMCs, mostly from graft donor cells, taken 180 days after TCRalphabeta/CD19-depleted stem cell transplant. The receptors shown here come from a male patient aged 10 to 17 who had a stem cell transplant for acute lymphoblastic leukemia, so the T cells may come from the graft donor.

The V and J genes are TRBV4-1 and TRBJ1-2; D ambiguous. CDR1 is MGHRA, CDR2 YSYEKL, per germline. This CDR3 comprises 14 residues. V was pared by 0 bases and J by 2 bases, with 7 bases between. CDR3 protein: CASSQDPGNYGYTF. DNA for the CDR3: TGCGCCAGCAGCCAAGATCCGGGGAACTATGGCTACACCTTC.

CDR3 region: CASSTSPWTGRSSPLHF. The CDR3 DNA sequence: TGTGCCAGCAGTACAAGCCCCTGGACAGGGAGGTCCTCACCCCTCCACTTT. The chain carries TRBV6-1 and TRBJ1-6; 8 bases agree with TRBD1. Germline V lookup: CDR1 MNHNS, CDR2 SASEGT. This CDR3 spans 17 amino acids. The V segment lost 5 bases and the J segment 10 bases; nucleotides outside the gene matches: 16.

The chain couples TRBV10-3 to TRBJ1-5; perhaps TRBD1 as D (6 bases). Germline loops: CDR1 ENHRY, CDR2 SYGVKD. The CDR3 is 17 residues long. V lost 3 bases and J 2 bases, leaving 17 bases between the germline ends. CDR3 sequence reads: CAISDEGGGLGNQPQHF. The CDR3 bases are TGTGCCATCAGTGACGAGGGGGGGGGGCTTGGCAATCAGCCCCAGCATTTT.

This clonotype was counted a few times. The rearrangement joins TRBV20-1 to TRBJ2-1, with 7 bases identical to TRBD1. The CDR3 totals 13 residues. Germline V gene data show CDR1 as DFQATT and CDR2 as SNEGSKA (reference sequence). V shed 2 bases and J 5 bases; nucleotides not matched to a gene: 3. Written as DNA, the CDR3 is TGCAGTGCTAGAATGACAGGGCACAATGAGCAGTTCTTC. It specifies CSARMTGHNEQFF.

The chain employs TRBV3-1 and TRBJ2-7; tentatively, D is TRBD2 (6 bases). Looked up from germline, CDR1 is LGHDT and CDR2 is YNNKEL (reference sequence). With 0 bases removed from V and 2 bases from J, the gap between germline ends came to 14 bases. This CDR3 spans 16 amino acids. The CDR3 protein is CASSQDEFGGTYEQYF. CDR3 DNA: TGTGCCAGCAGCCAAGACGAATTCGGGGGAACCTACGAGCAGTACTTC.

Only a few counts were recorded for this clonotype. The rearrangement links TRBV27 to TRBJ2-5; D might be TRBD2 (6 bases). Deletions cut 5 bases from V and 0 bases from J, with 16 bases between. Germline V CDR1 and CDR2: MNHEY, SMNVEV (reference sequence). The CDR3 consists of 16 residues. CDR3 in DNA: TGTGCCAGCAGTGAAACCCCGACTAGTTACCAAGAGACCCAGTACTTC. This codes for CASSETPTSYQETQYF.

This sequence joins TRBV7-9 and TRBJ2-1; tentatively, D is TRBD1 (6 bases). The CDR3 covers 16 residues. Germline CDR1 and CDR2: SEHNR and FQNEAQ (reference sequence). Deletions cut 5 bases from V and 5 bases from J, with 19 bases between. CDR3 residues: CASSRGGPSGDNEQFF. The CDR3 nucleotides read TGTGCCAGCAGCCGAGGGGGACCCTCAGGGGACAATGAGCAGTTCTTC. The full variable domain, completed using reference TRBV7-9 and TRBJ2-1, is DTGVSQNPRHKITKRGQNVTFRCDPISEHNRLYWYRQTLGQGPEFLTYFQNEAQLEKSRLLSDRFSAERPKGSFSTLEIQRTEQGDSAMYLCASSRGGPSGDNEQFFGPGTRLTVL.

In this sample, this clonotype turned up a few times. The CDR3 DNA follows: TGTGCCAGCAGCTTGTTGGCGGGAGGGGGAGATACGCAGTATTTT. Amino acid sequence: CASSLLAGGGDTQYF. The chain uses TRBV7-3 and TRBJ2-3; 9 bases are shared with TRBD2. This CDR3 has 15 residues. Germline assignment: CDR1 SGHTA and CDR2 FQGTGA. Unmatched junction bases numbered 6, after V lost 3 bases and J lost 5 bases.

The chain uses TRBV7-9 and TRBJ1-1, with 7 bases aligning to TRBD1. CDR3 length equals 15 residues. Germline values: CDR1 SEHNR, CDR2 FQNEAQ (reference sequence). With 5 bases clipped from V and 5 bases from J, the junction kept 11 bases outside the gene matches. The DNA for the CDR3 is TGTGCCAGCAGCCTCCTCCCGCAGGGGGGAACTGAAGCTTTCTTT. As protein: CASSLLPQGGTEAFF.

The chain recombines TRBV24-1 with TRBJ2-1; D might be TRBD2 (6 bases). CDR3 size: 13 residues. Germline V gives CDR1 KGHDR, CDR2 SFDVKD. Trimming left V 12 bases short and J 0 bases short, with 11 bases between. The CDR3 nucleotides are TGTGCCCCCCGGGGGAGCTCCTACAATGAGCAGTTCTTC. This sequence encodes CAPRGSSYNEQFF.

V and J are TRBV27 and TRBJ2-7; D might be TRBD2 (5 bases). Trimming left V 7 bases short and J 3 bases short, with 16 bases between. CDR3 length: 14 amino acids. CDR1 MNHEY and CDR2 SMNVEV come from the germline V gene (reference sequence). CDR3 sequence: CASISSERSYEQYF. In nucleotides, the CDR3 is TGTGCCAGCATTAGTAGCGAGAGGAGCTACGAGCAGTACTTC.

This clonotype appeared a few times. In DNA, the CDR3 is TGTGCCAGCAGCCCGAATTGGGGGGCCCACACCGGGGAGCTGTTTTTT. Amino acid sequence: CASSPNWGAHTGELFF. J is TRBJ2-2 and V is TRBV7-6; D tentatively fits TRBD1 or TRBD2 (6 bases each). Between the trimmed V and J ends, which lost 5 bases and 3 bases, there was a span of 16 bases. This CDR3 has 16 amino acids. Germline lookup yields CDR1 SGHVS and CDR2 FNYEAQ. Supplemented by reference TRBV7-6 and TRBJ2-2, the full variable domain reads GAGVSQSPRYKVTKRGQDVALRCDPISGHVSLYWYRQALGQGPEFLTYFNYEAQQDKSGLPNDRFSAERPEGSISTLTIQRTEQRDSAMYRCASSPNWGAHTGELFFGEGSRLTVL.

The rearrangement links TRBV5-6 to TRBJ2-3, with 13 bases fitting TRBD2. Germline trimming cut 4 bases from V and 1 base from J; bases unmatched to any gene: 12. In germline, CDR1 is SGHDT, CDR2 YYEEEE. The CDR3 has 19 amino acids. The CDR3 reads CASSGTGTSGDLGTDTQYF. The CDR3 nucleotides are TGTGCCAGCAGCGGGACCGGGACTAGCGGGGACCTAGGCACAGATACGCAGTATTTT.

The rearrangement links TRBV29-1 to TRBJ2-3; D is perhaps TRBD1 (6 bases). Germline V lookup: CDR1 SQVTM, CDR2 ANQGSEA. The CDR3 consists of 12 residues. V lost 4 bases and J lost 3, with 8 bases in between. The CDR3 region has the DNA TGCAGCGTTGTTACAGGGACAGATACGCAGTATTTT. Its translation: CSVVTGTDTQYF.

The rearrangement links TRBV13 to TRBJ1-1; D is possibly TRBD1 (6 bases). The CDR3 is 15 amino acids. V was trimmed by 5 bases and J by 0 bases, leaving 13 bases between them. The germline V gene has CDR1 PRHDT and CDR2 FYEKMQ (reference sequence). The CDR3 region has the DNA TGTGCCAGCAGCGCCCGGGGGCAGATGAACACTGAAGCTTTCTTT. Translation gives CASSARGQMNTEAFF.

This clonotype was counted between two and nine times. The chain employs TRBV29-1 and TRBJ2-5; weak D call: TRBD1 (7 bases). Per germline, CDR1 SQVTM and CDR2 ANQGSEA. This CDR3 contains 15 residues. Trimming cost V 0 bases and J 7 bases, with 18 bases left between them. For the CDR3, the DNA is TGCAGCGTTGAAGAGGGGACAGCGGGTTGGGGGACCCAGTACTTC. Its protein is CSVEEGTAGWGTQYF.

V gene TRBV6-1 combines with J gene TRBJ1-2, with TRBD1 as a possible D gene (5 bases). V was clipped by 1 base and J by 6 bases, with 6 bases between them. This CDR3 spans 12 amino acids. The germline V gene encodes CDR1 MNHNS and CDR2 SASEGT. The CDR3 reads CASSEGGDGYTF. The CDR3 DNA follows: TGTGCCAGCAGTGAAGGGGGGGATGGCTACACCTTC.

There are a few counts of this clonotype. The chain recombines TRBV27 with TRBJ2-4, with 12 nucleotides matching TRBD1. This CDR3 region has 18 residues. J was trimmed by 1 base and V by 5 bases; bases with no gene match: 9. Germline V gives CDR1 MNHEY, CDR2 SMNVEV (reference sequence). This CDR3 is CASSPGTGGGKAKNIQYF. The CDR3 DNA reads as TGTGCCAGCAGTCCAGGGACAGGGGGCGGGAAGGCCAAAAACATTCAGTACTTC.

This clonotype came up a few times. The chain links TRBV20-1 to TRBJ1-1; no reliable D call. The ends were cut back, 5 bases at V and 10 bases at J, with 17 bases in the middle. This CDR3 has 12 amino acids. Per the germline V gene, CDR1 is DFQATT and CDR2 is SNEGSKA (reference sequence). The CDR3 loop reads CSASAGKGRAFF. CDR3 DNA: TGCAGTGCTTCCGCGGGGAAAGGGAGAGCTTTCTTT.

This clonotype showed up just a few times. The chain joins TRBV20-1 to TRBJ2-1; D not resolved. Germline lookup yields CDR1 DFQATT and CDR2 SNEGSKA (reference sequence). The CDR3 spans 10 residues. Trimming stripped 8 bases from V and 8 bases from J, with 10 bases between. The CDR3 DNA is TGCAGTCTAAGCTTGTATGAGCAGTTCTTC. It yields the protein CSLSLYEQFF.

The J gene is TRBJ2-7, the V gene TRBV5-1; D is possibly TRBD1 (5 bases). Germline assignment: CDR1 SGHRS and CDR2 YFSETQ. CDR3 size: 14 residues. V shed 4 bases and J shed 5 bases, with 16 bases lying between them. Here the CDR3 reads CASSATGSVHEQYF. CDR3 bases: TGCGCCAGCAGCGCAACAGGTTCGGTCCACGAGCAGTACTTC.

The J gene is TRBJ2-4, the V gene TRBV5-4, with 8 bases that match TRBD2. J gave up 8 bases and V 10 bases, and 17 bases lay outside the gene matches. Germline loops: CDR1 SGHNT, CDR2 YYREEE (reference sequence). The CDR3 extends over 15 amino acids. For the CDR3, the DNA is TGTGCCGTACGACGGGGGGGAGGCGGCAAGGACATTCAGTACTTC. This encodes CAVRRGGGGKDIQYF.

V usage is TRBV6-1 and J usage is TRBJ2-1; 13 bases are shared with TRBD2. CDR1 is MNHNS and CDR2 is SASEGT in the germline V gene. With 8 bases clipped from V and 10 bases from J, the junction kept 11 bases outside the gene matches. The CDR3 runs to 15 residues. CDR3 DNA sequence: TGTGCCAGCCGTCCCCCACTACTAGCGGGAGGGGAGCAGTTCTTC. Translated: CASRPPLLAGGEQFF.

This CDR3 reads CASTLRGTVGPYSGANVLTF. The CDR3, as DNA: TGTGCCAGCACCCTAAGGGGCACAGTAGGGCCGTACTCTGGGGCCAACGTCCTGACTTTC. This chain uses TRBV11-2 with TRBJ2-6, with D possibly being TRBD1 (5 bases). V lost 7 bases to trimming and J lost 0 bases, with 25 bases between them. The germline V gene has CDR1 SGHAT and CDR2 FQNNGV. The CDR3 has 20 residues.

The chain combines TRBV12-3 or TRBV12-4 with TRBJ2-2; the match to TRBD1 covers 7 bases. The CDR3 consists of 14 residues. Trimming took 3 bases from V and 9 from J; bases not matched to a gene: 7. CDR3 in DNA: TGTGCCAGCAGTTTTTTAAGGGGGCGAAGGGAGCTGTTTTTT. It is translated as CASSFLRGRRELFF.

The chain combines TRBV4-1 with TRBJ2-7; 8 bases match TRBD1. The CDR3 consists of 15 residues. V shed 6 bases, J shed 4 bases, and the junction held 11 bases outside the gene matches. Per the germline V gene, CDR1 is MGHRA and CDR2 is YSYEKL. DNA of the CDR3: TGCGCCAGCAGTCAGGACAGGGTGGGTATATACGAGCAGTACTTC. Residues: CASSQDRVGIYEQYF.

This clonotype was counted only a few times. The V and J genes are TRBV12-3 or TRBV12-4 and TRBJ2-1, with D possibly TRBD2 on 7 matching bases. The CDR3 consists of 15 residues. V lost 10 bases and J lost 8, with 24 bases in between. In DNA form, the CDR3 reads TGTGCCACCTTCCGATGGGGGGGACAAAACCATGAGCAGTTCTTC. Protein sequence: CATFRWGGQNHEQFF.